The TCR beta chain described here comes from a study of Graves' ophthalmopathy and Graves' hyperthyroidism. Trimming cost V 4 bases and J 9 bases, with 18 bases left between them. The CDR3 runs 14 residues. Germline CDR1 SGHTA, CDR2 FQGNSA. For repertoire sequencing, the TCR beta CDR3 regions were amplified from RNA transcripts. Amplification began with first-round RT-PCR using HTBI primers, then second-round multiplex PCR was performed. TCRdb passed the multiplex PCR reads through MiXCR, listing each CDR3 protein once. The sample holds about 230,000 distinct CDR3 sequences; roughly 50% are singletons and the top ten take roughly 50%. Orbital computed tomography, thyroid ultrasound, TRAb, serum thyroxine and clinical symptoms formed the basis of diagnosis.

Sequenced sample: peripheral blood. The chain couples TRBV7-2 to TRBJ2-5; weak D call: TRBD2 (7 bases). This receptor was taken from an adult man with Graves' ophthalmopathy. The CDR3 nucleotides are TGTGCCAGCAGCTGGGATCGGGGGGCGGGGGCCCAGTACTTC. Protein product: CASSWDRGAGAQYF. The full variable domain, rest sourced from reference TRBV7-2 and TRBJ2-5, is GAGVSQSPSNKVTEKGKDVELRCDPISGHTALYWYRQSLGQGLEFLIYFQGNSAPDKSGLPSDRFSAERTGGSVSTLTIQRTQQEDSAVYLCASSWDRGAGAQYFGPGTRLLVL.